A single sample is the source of the 21 T cell receptor beta chains below, sequenced in a study of blood T cells in healthy people across ages. Then a second PCR, running roughly 7 to 11 cycles, was carried out with a sample-barcoded 5' primer and a J-beta primer mix. TCRdb processed the 5' RACE reads anew with MiXCR; each CDR3 protein has one entry. There are some 1.4 million distinct CDR3 sequences in the sample; about 43% occur only once, and approximately 7.9% lies in the top ten. The sample consisted of blood. The source of these receptors is a woman aged 18-29 years in good health.

The table lists this clonotype with a count of one. V is TRBV4-1 and J is TRBJ2-3; 11 bases map to TRBD1. The CDR3 has 19 residues. Germline assignment: CDR1 MGHRA and CDR2 YSYEKL. After removal of 4 bases from V and 5 bases from J, the junction contained 17 bases not matched to a gene. For the CDR3, the DNA is TGCGCCAGCAGCCGAGATTCATCCCGGGACAGGGGGACGAAAGATACGCAGTATTTT. Protein sequence: CASSRDSSRDRGTKDTQYF.

This rearrangement joins TRBV10-3 to TRBJ1-1; TRBD1 might be the D (5 bases). Germline V gives CDR1 ENHRY, CDR2 SYGVKD. V shed 6 bases and J shed 0 bases, with 11 bases lying between them. CDR3 length equals 14 residues. The DNA for the CDR3 is TGTGCCATCAGGGGGGTGGCAGTGAACACTGAAGCTTTCTTT. Translation: CAIRGVAVNTEAFF.

With respect to this clonotype: A much bigger clone sits one base away, suggesting this may be a read error. The chain is built from TRBV12-3 or TRBV12-4 and TRBJ1-2; 7 bases fit TRBD1. CDR3 length equals 13 residues. CDR3 sequence (DNA): TGTGCCACCCGGACAGGAGCTAACGATGGCTACACCTTC. Translated: CATRTGANDGYTF.

The V call is TRBV10-3, the J call TRBJ2-7, with 9 nucleotides matching TRBD2. CDR3 length equals 16 residues. V shed 3 bases and J 3 bases; nucleotides not matched to a gene: 9. The germline gives CDR1 ENHRY, CDR2 SYGVKD. In nucleotides, the CDR3 is TGTGCCATCAGTGATTTAGCGGCTAGCGGGAACTACGAGCAGTACTTC. This codes for CAISDLAASGNYEQYF.

This chain uses TRBV10-3 with TRBJ2-3, with TRBD2 matching 7 bases. Germline lookup yields CDR1 ENHRY and CDR2 SYGVKD. This CDR3 comprises 17 residues. V trimming: 0 bases; J trimming: 2 bases; junction bases outside the gene matches: 8. The CDR3 DNA is TGTGCCATCAGTGAGTCACGGCTAGCGGAGACCACAGATACGCAGTATTTT. Its protein product is CAISESRLAETTDTQYF.

This chain uses TRBV3-1 with TRBJ2-3; 7 nucleotides agree with TRBD2. Germline V gene lookup returns CDR1 LGHDT and CDR2 YNNKEL (reference sequence). There are 13 residues in the CDR3. Trimming cost V 6 bases and J 5 bases; bases outside gene matches: 5. The CDR3 nucleotides are TGTGCCAGCAGTCGCTCGGGGGGAGATACGCAGTATTTT. It specifies CASSRSGGDTQYF.

The rearrangement links TRBV4-1 to TRBJ1-5, with D maybe TRBD1 (5 bases). The CDR3 loop spans 16 amino acids. Germline V gene lookup returns CDR1 MGHRA and CDR2 YSYEKL. V lost 1 base, J lost 0 bases, and 10 bases lay in between. This CDR3 is CASSQGTKHSNQPQHF. Written as DNA, the CDR3 is TGCGCCAGCAGCCAAGGGACAAAACATAGCAATCAGCCCCAGCATTTT.

The J gene is TRBJ2-5, the V gene TRBV4-1; 10 nucleotides agree with TRBD2. The CDR3 runs 18 residues. Trimming at V came to 4 bases and at J to 2 bases, leaving 13 bases not matched to a gene. Germline CDR1 MGHRA, CDR2 YSYEKL. The CDR3: CASSRGTSEEWLQETQYF. CDR3 DNA: TGCGCCAGCAGCCGAGGGACTAGCGAGGAGTGGTTACAAGAGACCCAGTACTTC.

This clonotype has more than one count but fewer than ten. The V call is TRBV18, the J call TRBJ2-7, with D perhaps matching TRBD1 (7 bases). This CDR3 has 14 residues. Deletions cut 2 bases from V and 6 bases from J, with 14 bases between. CDR1 and CDR2 from the germline V gene are KGHSH and LQKENI. The CDR3 sequence is CASSPATGRSEQYF. The CDR3 DNA is TGTGCCAGCTCACCAGCGACAGGGAGGTCCGAGCAGTACTTC.

The DNA of the CDR3 is TGTGCCAGCTCACCGGGATGGGGGGACGAGACCCAGTACTTC. Translation gives CASSPGWGDETQYF. V usage is TRBV18 and J usage is TRBJ2-5, with D possibly TRBD2 on 6 matching bases. V lost 3 bases and J lost 5, with 13 bases in between. The CDR3 totals 14 residues. The V gene's germline CDR1 is KGHSH and CDR2 LQKENI.

The CDR3 sequence is CASSDGTHYGNQPQHF. The CDR3 DNA reads TGTGCCAGCAGCGACGGGACCCACTACGGGAATCAGCCCCAGCATTTT. This chain uses TRBV21-1 with TRBJ1-5; the table's D gene call, TRBD1, was not cross checked with the DNA. TRBV21-1 is listed as a pseudogene. The CDR3 sequence is 16 residues long.

This clonotype was counted between two and nine times. The chain carries TRBV29-1 and TRBJ2-1, with D uncertain. V dropped 3 bases and J dropped 10 bases, with 10 bases sitting between them. CDR3 length equals 11 residues. CDR1 is SQVTM and CDR2 is ANQGSEA in the germline V gene. CDR3 DNA: TGCAGCGTTGAGGAGCGAGGAGAGCAGTTCTTC. It encodes CSVEERGEQFF.

The V call is TRBV6-5, the J call TRBJ2-7, with D perhaps TRBD2 (6 bases). Germline lookup yields CDR1 MNHEY and CDR2 SVGAGI. This CDR3 is built from 16 residues. V gave up 5 bases and J gave up 1 base, with 18 bases separating them. The CDR3 bases are TGTGCCAGCAGTACACCATATGGACGGGAGTCCTACGAGCAGTACTTC. Translation: CASSTPYGRESYEQYF.

This clonotype was seen a handful of times. The CDR3 DNA sequence: TGTGCCAGCAGTGACCCGCAGGCGCCGACCTACGAGCAGTACTTC. Protein product: CASSDPQAPTYEQYF. The chain uses TRBV3-1 and TRBJ2-7; the D is unclear. This CDR3 has 15 residues. Trimming took off 6 bases at V and 2 bases at J, with 17 bases between the two ends. Germline V lookup: CDR1 LGHDT, CDR2 YNNKEL (reference sequence).

The chain couples TRBV20-1 to TRBJ2-2; 8 bases fit TRBD2. Looked up from germline, CDR1 is DFQATT and CDR2 is SNEGSKA (reference sequence). V shed 2 bases and J 5 bases; nucleotides not matched to a gene: 4. This CDR3 is 14 amino acids long. For the CDR3, the DNA is TGCAGTGCTAGACCAGCGGGAGTTACCGGGGAGCTGTTTTTT. Translated, it gives CSARPAGVTGELFF.

The chain uses TRBV7-2 and TRBJ2-3, with TRBD2 as a possible D gene (5 bases). Trimming removed 3 bases from V and 0 bases from J, with 13 bases in between. CDR3 length equals 16 residues. Germline V gene data show CDR1 as SGHTA and CDR2 as FQGNSA. CDR3 in DNA: TGTGCCAGCAGCTTGGACTGGTTGAGCAGCACAGATACGCAGTATTTT. Protein product: CASSLDWLSSTDTQYF.

The chain couples TRBV29-1 to TRBJ1-1, with D hard to call. Per germline, CDR1 SQVTM and CDR2 ANQGSEA. This CDR3 region has 10 residues. With 7 bases removed from V and 1 base from J, the gap between germline ends came to 4 bases. CDR3 DNA: TGCAGCGCTCAGAACACTGAAGCTTTCTTT. It codes for CSAQNTEAFF.

Concerning this clonotype itself: The junction shows a germline mismatch at one end, possibly a read error. The chain recombines TRBV6-1 with TRBJ2-7; TRBD2 matches at 7 bases. Germline CDR1 MNHNS, CDR2 SASEGT. The CDR3 sequence is 15 residues long. CDR3 nucleotides: TGTGCCGGCAGTGAAGCACGCGGGAGCCCCTACGAGCAGTACTTC. It is translated as CAGSEARGSPYEQYF.

There are a few counts of this clonotype. V is TRBV12-3 or TRBV12-4 and J is TRBJ1-2; TRBD1 might be the D (6 bases). The CDR3 has 13 residues. V lost 5 bases and J 4 bases, leaving 11 bases between the germline ends. CDR3: CASSVTGAYGYTF. DNA for the CDR3: TGTGCCAGCAGTGTGACAGGAGCCTATGGCTACACCTTC.

This clonotype was observed a handful of times. The V and J genes are TRBV12-3 or TRBV12-4 and TRBJ2-6; D remains unclear. The CDR3 contains 18 residues. Trimming shortened V by 0 bases and J by 0 bases, and 12 bases separated the two germline ends. As DNA, the CDR3 is TGTGCCAGCAGTTTAGCGGCAACGAGCTCCTCTGGGGCCAACGTCCTGACTTTC. Protein product: CASSLAATSSSGANVLTF.

The rearrangement links TRBV15 to TRBJ1-2; D might be TRBD1 (5 bases). The length of the CDR3 is 16 residues. Germline CDR1 reads LNHNV; CDR2 reads YYDKDF (reference sequence). V was shortened by 0 bases and J by 7 bases, with 18 bases between the two germline ends. The CDR3 DNA is TGTGCCACCAGCAGAGATAATGGTGGGACTTGGGTTGGCTACACCTTC. Translated: CATSRDNGGTWVGYTF.